The 4 T cell receptor beta chains reported below all come from one sample, sequenced in a study of control samples from healthy donors and cancer patients. Data came from immunoSEQ multiplex PCR; TCRdb stores just in-frame clones and leaves some out. The sample gives 180,000 or so clones, roughly nine tenths of which show up once; approximately 1.4% is in the top ten. Sequenced: blood. The source of these receptors is a young woman in good health.

The rearrangement uses TRBV18 and TRBJ1-4; 9 bases are a match to TRBD1. This CDR3 has 15 residues. V trimming: 3 bases; J trimming: 7 bases; junction bases outside the gene matches: 6. Germline-derived CDR1 and CDR2 are KGHSH and LQKENI. The CDR3 loop reads CASSPRQGGGEKLFF. The CDR3 region has the DNA TGTGCCAGCTCACCCCGACAGGGGGGAGGTGAAAAACTGTTTTTT.

About this clone itself: The sample holds other DNA sequences that translate to the same CDR3. The rearrangement links TRBV7-8 to TRBJ1-4; D may be TRBD1 (5 bases). Per germline, CDR1 SGHVS and CDR2 FQNEAQ. V was trimmed by 2 bases and J by 7 bases, leaving 11 bases between them. The CDR3 contains 14 residues. The CDR3 loop is CASSLWGGGEKLFF. As DNA, the CDR3 is TGTGCCAGCAGCTTATGGGGGGGAGGTGAAAAACTGTTTTTT.

The genes are TRBV6-2 or TRBV6-3 and TRBJ1-1, with a possible D match to TRBD1 (5 bases). The ends were cut back, 2 bases at V and 0 bases at J, with 7 bases in the middle. Germline loops: CDR1 MNHEY, CDR2 SVGEGT. This CDR3 has 14 residues. For the CDR3, the DNA is TGTGCCAGCAGTTACGGGGGGGTGAACACTGAAGCTTTCTTT. As protein: CASSYGGVNTEAFF.

This rearrangement joins TRBV9 to TRBJ1-6; the D is unclear. The CDR3 is 15 amino acids. The germline CDR1 and CDR2 sequences are SGDLS and YYNGEE. Deletions cut 0 bases from V and 1 base from J, with 5 bases between. This CDR3 is CASSVGASYNSPLHF. The CDR3 DNA reads as TGTGCCAGCAGCGTAGGGGCGTCCTATAATTCACCCCTCCACTTT.